The 16 T cell receptor beta chains presented below share a single source sample, sequenced in a study of cytotoxic CD8 clonotypes in ibrutinib-treated CLL. The table came from immunoSEQ multiplex PCR; TCRdb's copy has only in-frame clones and leaves some out. This table holds roughly 200,000 clones, 72% found once. The material was PBMCs, obtained after 24 months of ibrutinib treatment. The receptors originated from a human donor with chronic lymphocytic leukemia.

The chain uses TRBV5-6 and TRBJ1-2, with D unresolved. Germline assignment: CDR1 SGHDT and CDR2 YYEEEE. The ends were cut back, 2 bases at V and 5 bases at J, with 10 bases in the middle. The CDR3 length is 13 residues. CDR3 protein: CASSFTGKYGYTF. Here the CDR3 DNA reads TGTGCCAGCAGCTTTACGGGGAAGTATGGCTACACCTTC.

The chain links TRBV7-9 to TRBJ2-5; D unclear. Trimming took off 5 bases at V and 5 bases at J, with 12 bases between the two ends. Germline V CDR1 and CDR2: SEHNR, FQNEAQ (reference sequence). The CDR3 is made up of 13 amino acids. The CDR3 sequence: CASSLPPSETQYF. CDR3 DNA sequence: TGTGCCAGCAGCCTACCCCCTTCTGAGACCCAGTACTTC.

This chain connects TRBV5-1 to TRBJ2-1; D is undetermined. The V end lost 4 bases, the J end lost 4 bases, and 12 bases lay between the germline ends. This CDR3 region has 14 residues. The germline V gene encodes CDR1 SGHRS and CDR2 YFSETQ. The CDR3: CASSRAPEYNEQFF. Here the CDR3 DNA reads TGCGCCAGCAGCCGCGCCCCAGAATACAATGAGCAGTTCTTC.

The chain has TRBV7-9 and TRBJ2-3; no reliable D call. V was shortened by 2 bases and J by 3 bases, with 6 bases between the two germline ends. The length of the CDR3 is 13 residues. CDR1 and CDR2 from the germline V gene are SEHNR and FQNEAQ (reference sequence). CDR3 DNA sequence: TGTGCCAGCAGCTTACGCCAAACAGATACGCAGTATTTT. Translated, it gives CASSLRQTDTQYF.

Only a few counts were recorded for this clone. V gene TRBV11-2 combines with J gene TRBJ2-1; TRBD2 is a possible D gene (5 bases). The CDR3 is made up of 15 amino acids. Per germline, CDR1 SGHAT and CDR2 FQNNGV. Deletions cut 2 bases from V and 4 bases from J, with 12 bases between. The CDR3 reads CASSLSSGEYNEQFF. The CDR3 DNA reads TGTGCCAGCAGCTTATCCAGCGGAGAGTACAATGAGCAGTTCTTC.

The chain has TRBV4-3 and TRBJ1-2, with D uncertain. This CDR3 has 15 amino acids. The V and J ends lost 0 bases and 4 bases respectively, with 12 bases between them. CDR1 is LGHNA, CDR2 YSLEER, per germline. In nucleotides, the CDR3 is TGCGCCAGCAGCCAAGAATCCCTAGTGCCCTATGGCTACACCTTC. It codes for CASSQESLVPYGYTF.

The V and J genes are TRBV28 and TRBJ2-7; TRBD2 matches 10 bases. Germline lookup yields CDR1 MDHEN and CDR2 SYDVKM. CDR3 length: 15 residues. The V gene end was trimmed by 6 bases and the J gene end by 3 bases; junction bases not matched to a gene: 8. The CDR3 region is CASRLLAGVYYEQYF. Written as DNA, the CDR3 is TGTGCCAGCAGGCTTCTAGCGGGAGTTTACTACGAGCAGTACTTC.

The chain combines TRBV5-1 with TRBJ1-1, with TRBD1 matching 11 bases. J was trimmed by 3 bases and V by 5 bases; bases with no gene match: 6. Germline V CDR1 and CDR2: SGHRS, YFSETQ. The CDR3 has 15 residues. This chain's CDR3 is CASSQPGQGDTEAFF. CDR3 bases: TGCGCCAGCAGTCAGCCGGGACAGGGGGACACTGAAGCTTTCTTT.

The V call is TRBV9, the J call TRBJ2-1; no reliable D call. The V gene's germline CDR1 is SGDLS and CDR2 YYNGEE. The CDR3 is made up of 15 amino acids. V shed 3 bases and J shed 6 bases, with 16 bases lying between them. CDR3 in DNA: TGTGCCAGCAGCGAGACCCCTCAGCCTGTCAATGAGCAGTTCTTC. Amino acid sequence: CASSETPQPVNEQFF.

In DNA, the CDR3 is TGTGCCAGCTCACCTGGACAGCTGGGTCGAAATGAAAAACTGTTTTTT. Its protein is CASSPGQLGRNEKLFF. The chain uses TRBV18 and TRBJ1-4; D is possibly TRBD1 (6 bases). The V and J ends lost 3 bases and 5 bases respectively, with 16 bases between them. Germline CDR1 reads KGHSH; CDR2 reads LQKENI. CDR3 length: 16 amino acids.

The gene calls are TRBV2 and TRBJ1-1, with D perhaps TRBD1 (6 bases). From germline, CDR1 is SNHLY and CDR2 FYNNEI. Between the trimmed V and J ends, which lost 7 bases and 4 bases, there was a span of 13 bases. This CDR3 is built from 13 residues. CDR3 sequence (DNA): TGTGCCAGCAACCTCAGGGGTTTCACTGAAGCTTTCTTT. It yields the protein CASNLRGFTEAFF.

V usage is TRBV7-2 and J usage is TRBJ2-7; TRBD1 might be the D (6 bases). Judging by the DNA end, TRBJ2-1 fits better; the J call may be wrong. Germline V gene lookup returns CDR1 SGHTA and CDR2 FQGNSA. This CDR3 is built from 15 residues. This chain's CDR3 is CASSLVWGPYNEQFF. The DNA of the CDR3 is TGTGCCAGCAGCTTAGTCTGGGGGCCCTACAATGAGCAGTTCTTC.

The chain employs TRBV5-1 and TRBJ2-5; 7 nucleotides line up with TRBD1. The germline V gene has CDR1 SGHRS and CDR2 YFSETQ. This CDR3 is built from 14 residues. V trimming: 0 bases; J trimming: 5 bases; junction bases outside the gene matches: 4. The CDR3 DNA follows: TGCGCCAGCAGCTTGGGGGGACAGTTGGAGACCCAGTACTTC. Residues: CASSLGGQLETQYF.

The chain's CDR3 is CASSVGTSGSGYEQYF. CDR3 nucleotide sequence: TGCGCCAGCAGTGTGGGGACTAGCGGGAGCGGGTACGAGCAGTACTTC. The chain joins TRBV10-2 to TRBJ2-7, with 14 bases that match TRBD2. Germline V gives CDR1 WSHSY, CDR2 SAAADI. V trimming: 4 bases; J trimming: 4 bases; junction bases outside the gene matches: 6. This CDR3 is built from 16 residues.

J is TRBJ2-7 and V is TRBV5-1; a weak D match, TRBD2 (5 bases). Trimming took off 2 bases at V and 0 bases at J, with 9 bases between the two ends. The CDR3 is 14 amino acids. Germline V gene sequence: CDR1 SGHRS, CDR2 YFSETQ. The CDR3 sequence: CASSFGGRSYEQYF. The DNA of the CDR3 is TGCGCCAGCAGCTTCGGCGGGCGCTCCTACGAGCAGTACTTC.

The sample holds a few counts of this clone. The V call is TRBV28, the J call TRBJ1-1; D is unresolved. CDR3 length: 12 residues. V gave up 8 bases and J gave up 1 base, with 8 bases separating them. Germline-derived CDR1 and CDR2 are MDHEN and SYDVKM. The CDR3 DNA follows: TGTGCCAGCGGCACTGGGAACACTGAAGCTTTCTTT. Protein: CASGTGNTEAFF.